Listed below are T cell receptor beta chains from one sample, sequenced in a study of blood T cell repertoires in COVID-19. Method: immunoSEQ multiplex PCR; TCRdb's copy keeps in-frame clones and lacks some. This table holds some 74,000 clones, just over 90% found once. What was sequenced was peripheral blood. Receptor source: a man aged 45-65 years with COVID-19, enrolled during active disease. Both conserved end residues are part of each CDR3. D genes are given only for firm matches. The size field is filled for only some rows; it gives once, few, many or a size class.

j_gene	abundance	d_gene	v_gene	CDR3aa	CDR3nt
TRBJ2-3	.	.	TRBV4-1	CASSQTSWTDTQYF	TGCGCCAGCAGCCAGACTAGTTGGACAGATACGCAGTATTTT
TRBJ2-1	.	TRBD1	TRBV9	CASSPGDRGTYEQFF	TGTGCCAGCAGCCCTGGGGACAGGGGAACATATGAGCAGTTCTTC
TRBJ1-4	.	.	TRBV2	CASSDSGRSEKLFF	TGTGCCAGCAGTGATAGCGGACGCTCTGAAAAACTGTTTTTT
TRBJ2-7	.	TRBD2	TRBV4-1	CASSQEPSGRAYEQYF	TGCGCCAGCAGCCAAGAACCTAGCGGGAGGGCCTACGAGCAGTACTTC
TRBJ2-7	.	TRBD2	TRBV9	CASSVGGIAGTYEQYF	TGTGCCAGCAGCGTAGGGGGAATAGCGGGAACCTACGAGCAGTACTTC
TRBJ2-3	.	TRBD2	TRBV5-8	CASSGASGPSTDTQYF	TGTGCCAGCAGCGGGGCTAGCGGGCCTTCCACAGATACGCAGTATTTT
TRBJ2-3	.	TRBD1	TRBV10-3	CAISEPGQGANTDTQYF	TGTGCCATCAGTGAGCCCGGACAGGGGGCAAACACAGATACGCAGTATTTT
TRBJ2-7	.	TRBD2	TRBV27	CASSSLSGTSYEQYF	TGTGCCAGCAGTTCCCTTAGCGGGACCTCCTACGAGCAGTACTTC
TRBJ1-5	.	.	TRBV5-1	CASSRYSNQPQHF	TGCGCCAGCAGCCGGTATAGCAATCAGCCCCAGCATTTT
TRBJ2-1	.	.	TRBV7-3	CASSLDGLDEQFF	TGTGCCAGCAGCTTAGATGGGCTCGATGAGCAGTTCTTC
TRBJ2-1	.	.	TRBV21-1	CASSKGASGRAFNEQFF	TGTGCCAGCAGCAAAGGGGCTAGCGGGAGGGCCTTCAATGAGCAGTTCTTC
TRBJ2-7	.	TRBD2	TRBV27	CASRGLAEPYEQYF	TGTGCCAGCCGGGGACTAGCGGAGCCCTACGAGCAGTACTTC
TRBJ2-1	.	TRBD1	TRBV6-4	CASSRDRGVEQFF	TGTGCCAGCAGTAGGGACAGGGGCGTTGAGCAGTTCTTC
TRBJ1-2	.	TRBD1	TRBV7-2	CASSSDRGANRGYTF	TGTGCCAGCAGCTCGGACAGGGGGGCTAACCGTGGCTACACCTTC
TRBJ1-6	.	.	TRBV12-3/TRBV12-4	CASSLAVGSPLHF	TGTGCCAGCAGTTTAGCGGTCGGTTCACCCCTCCACTTT
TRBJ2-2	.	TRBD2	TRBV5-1	CASSHGLAGGTGELFF	TGCGCCAGCAGCCACGGGCTAGCGGGAGGCACCGGGGAGCTGTTTTTT
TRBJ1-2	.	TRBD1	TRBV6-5	CASSPVNRGHSGYTF	TGTGCCAGCAGTCCCGTTAACAGGGGGCACTCTGGCTACACCTTC
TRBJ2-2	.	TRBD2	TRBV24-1	CATSDSREANTGELFF	TGTGCCACCAGTGATTCCCGGGAGGCGAACACCGGGGAGCTGTTTTTT
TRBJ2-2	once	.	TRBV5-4	CASSPQDYTGELFF	TGTGCCAGCAGCCCTCAAGACTACACCGGGGAGCTGTTTTTT
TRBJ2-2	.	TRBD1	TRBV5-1	CASSLRQGSAGELFF	TGCGCCAGCAGCTTGCGACAGGGCAGCGCCGGGGAGCTGTTTTTT
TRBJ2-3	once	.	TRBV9	CASSVGSSLGTDTQYF	TGTGCCAGCAGCGTAGGTTCTAGCTTGGGCACAGATACGCAGTATTTT
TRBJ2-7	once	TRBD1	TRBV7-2	CASSVRQGAYEQYF	TGTGCCAGCAGCGTTAGACAGGGAGCCTACGAGCAGTACTTC
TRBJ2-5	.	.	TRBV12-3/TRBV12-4	CASSLREETQYF	TGTGCCAGCAGTTTGAGGGAGGAGACCCAGTACTTC
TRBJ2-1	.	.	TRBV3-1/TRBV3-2	CASSQGGPLNEQFF	TGTGCCAGCAGCCAAGGTGGGCCCCTCAATGAGCAGTTCTTC
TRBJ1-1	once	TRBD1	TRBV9	CASSAEGQGGTEAFF	TGTGCCAGCAGCGCCGAGGGACAGGGGGGGACTGAAGCTTTCTTT
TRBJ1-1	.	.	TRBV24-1	CATSEGGAKNTEAFF	TGTGCCACCAGTGAGGGGGGGGCCAAGAACACTGAAGCTTTCTTT
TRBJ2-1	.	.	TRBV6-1	CASSEAWRDPYNEQFF	TGTGCCAGCAGTGAAGCCTGGCGGGACCCCTACAATGAGCAGTTCTTC
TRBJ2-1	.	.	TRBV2	CASSELTFNEQFF	TGTGCCAGCAGCGAACTTACATTCAATGAGCAGTTCTTC
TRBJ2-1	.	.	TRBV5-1	CASSLQGSGNEQFF	TGCGCCAGCAGCTTGCAGGGATCGGGCAATGAGCAGTTCTTC
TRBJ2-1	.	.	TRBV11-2	CASTLVPATNEQFF	TGTGCCAGCACACTAGTACCGGCCACCAATGAGCAGTTCTTC
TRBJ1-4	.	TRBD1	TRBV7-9	CASSLPYRGEKLFF	TGTGCCAGCAGCTTACCCTACAGGGGTGAAAAACTGTTTTTT
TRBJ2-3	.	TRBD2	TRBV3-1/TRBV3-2	CASSQGMGEGFTDTQYF	TGTGCCAGCAGCCAAGGGATGGGGGAGGGATTCACAGATACGCAGTATTTT
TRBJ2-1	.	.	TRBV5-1	CASSLSLLRRGNEQFF	TGCGCCAGCAGCTTGTCCCTCCTTCGACGCGGCAATGAGCAGTTCTTC
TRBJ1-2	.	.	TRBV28	CASTPGIGLRADYGYTF	TGTGCCAGCACCCCCGGAATCGGTTTGAGGGCTGACTATGGCTACACCTTC
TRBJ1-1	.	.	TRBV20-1	CSSTRQSEAFF	TGCAGTTCCACCAGACAATCTGAAGCTTTCTTT
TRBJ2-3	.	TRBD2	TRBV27	CASSLDSGGGGDTQYF	TGTGCCAGCAGTTTGGATAGCGGGGGGGGTGGAGATACGCAGTATTTT
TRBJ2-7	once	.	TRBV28	CASTTGSAYEQYF	TGTGCCAGCACTACCGGGAGCGCCTACGAGCAGTACTTC
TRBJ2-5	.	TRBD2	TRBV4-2	CASSQDLAGGETQYF	TGTGCCAGCAGCCAAGATCTAGCGGGAGGAGAGACCCAGTACTTC
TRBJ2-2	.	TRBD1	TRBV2	CASGKGQGDGELFF	TGTGCCAGCGGGAAAGGACAGGGGGACGGGGAGCTGTTTTTT
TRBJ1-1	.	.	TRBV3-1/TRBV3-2	CASSTVVNTEAFF	TGTGCCAGCAGCACGGTCGTGAACACTGAAGCTTTCTTT
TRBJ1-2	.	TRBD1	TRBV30	CAWSVGQGINYGYTF	TGTGCCTGGAGTGTAGGACAGGGCATCAACTATGGCTACACCTTC
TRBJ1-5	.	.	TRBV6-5	CASGPNSNQPQHF	TGTGCCAGCGGCCCCAACAGCAATCAGCCCCAGCATTTT
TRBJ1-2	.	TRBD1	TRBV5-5	CASSLATGDWGYGYTF	TGTGCCAGCAGCCTCGCCACAGGGGATTGGGGCTATGGCTACACCTTC
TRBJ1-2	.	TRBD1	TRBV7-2	CASSPDRDRGYTF	TGTGCCAGCAGCCCGGACAGGGACCGGGGCTACACCTTC
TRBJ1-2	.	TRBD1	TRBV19	CASSDIQGEDGYTF	TGTGCCAGTAGTGACATACAGGGGGAAGATGGCTACACCTTC
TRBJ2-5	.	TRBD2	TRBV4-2	CASSQGGTSGKETQYF	TGTGCCAGCAGCCAGGGGGGGACTAGCGGCAAAGAGACCCAGTACTTC
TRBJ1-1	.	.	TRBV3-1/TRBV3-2	CASSQVGAGVPEAFF	TGTGCCAGCAGCCAAGTGGGGGCGGGAGTCCCAGAAGCTTTCTTT
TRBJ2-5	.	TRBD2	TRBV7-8	CASSLGRGGPQETQYF	TGTGCCAGCAGCTTAGGTCGGGGGGGCCCGCAAGAGACCCAGTACTTC
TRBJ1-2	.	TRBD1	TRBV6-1	CASSDPGTGANYGYTF	TGTGCCAGCAGTGACCCCGGGACAGGAGCTAACTATGGCTACACCTTC
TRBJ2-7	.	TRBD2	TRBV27	CASKMRTSGSNEQYF	TGTGCCAGCAAAATGAGGACTAGCGGGAGCAACGAGCAGTACTTC
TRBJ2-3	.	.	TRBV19	CASSIQSTDTQYF	TGTGCCAGTAGTATCCAATCCACAGATACGCAGTATTTT
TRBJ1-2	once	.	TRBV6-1	CASSENRGYGYTF	TGTGCCAGCAGTGAAAATCGGGGCTATGGCTACACCTTC
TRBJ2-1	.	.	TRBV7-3	CASSLGLGGYNEQFF	TGTGCCAGCAGCTTAGGTCTGGGGGGCTACAATGAGCAGTTCTTC
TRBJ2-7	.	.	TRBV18	CASSPGGISYEQYF	TGTGCCAGCTCACCCGGCGGCATCTCCTACGAGCAGTACTTC
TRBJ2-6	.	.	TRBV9	CASSPRAGAFGSGANVLTF	TGTGCCAGCAGCCCCAGGGCGGGGGCTTTTGGATCTGGGGCCAACGTCCTGACTTTC
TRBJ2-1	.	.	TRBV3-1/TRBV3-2	CASSPTGLQSPYNEQFF	TGTGCCAGCAGCCCAACGGGACTCCAAAGCCCCTACAATGAGCAGTTCTTC
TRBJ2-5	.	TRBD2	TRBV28	CASSGLREGQETQYF	TGTGCCAGCAGTGGCTTGCGGGAGGGTCAAGAGACCCAGTACTTC
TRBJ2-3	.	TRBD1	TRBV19	CASSIEGTAITDTQYF	TGTGCCAGTAGTATAGAGGGGACAGCAATCACAGATACGCAGTATTTT
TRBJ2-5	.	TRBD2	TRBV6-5	CASIGLAGGPETQYF	TGTGCCAGCATCGGACTAGCGGGAGGGCCTGAGACCCAGTACTTC